The source of this T cell receptor (beta chain) is a study of shared clonotypes between healthy human individuals. Study overall: The donor group consisted of a couple of women and three men, aged 18 to 49.

An assay was performed, and its level was deep. Measured with immunoSEQ multiplex PCR; TCRdb has only the in-frame clones, and not every one. Found here are about 2.4 million clones, approximately 93% of them singletons; the top ten hold 0.36%. CD4+ cells underwent separation, giving CD45RA+ naive and CD45RA-negative memory subsets. There are 15 residues in the CDR3. Germline CDR1 and CDR2: SGHVS and FQNEAQ. Trimming pared 0 bases from V and 0 bases from J, leaving 8 bases between. The sequence derives from a man aged 18 to 29 in good health. Some clones in this sample may be carry-over from other donors' samples. Sequencing input: naive CD4+ T cells from PBMCs. Subset: CD45RA+ positively selected. The rearrangement uses TRBV7-8 and TRBJ1-1, with D possibly TRBD1 on 5 matching bases. CDR3 sequence reads: CASSLARGLNTEAFF. Written as DNA, the CDR3 is TGTGCCAGCAGCTTAGCACGGGGCCTGAACACTGAAGCTTTCTTT. Filled out from reference TRBV7-8 and TRBJ1-1, the complete variable domain reads GAGVSQSPRYKVAKRGQDVALRCDPISGHVSLFWYQQALGQGPEFLTYFQNEAQLDKSGLPSDRFFAERPEGSVSTLKIQRTQQEDSAVYLCASSLARGLNTEAFFGQGTRLTVV.